What follows are 4 T cell receptor beta chains derived from one specimen sequenced in a study of T cells in Graves' hyperthyroidism and ophthalmopathy. RNA transcripts provided the source from which TCR beta CDR3 regions were amplified. Carried out on the TCR CDR3, a first-round RT-PCR used the HTBI primer set. Each CDR3 protein is one row after TCRdb ran MiXCR on the multiplex PCR reads. The sample consists of fewer than 650,000 distinct CDR3 sequences, 14% to 15% of them appearing once. Sequenced sample: blood. Receptors originate from a woman in her 40s with Graves' ophthalmopathy.

This clonotype was seen repeatedly, ten times or more. This rearrangement joins TRBV5-1 to TRBJ1-1; no firm D call. Germline loops: CDR1 SGHRS, CDR2 YFSETQ. This CDR3 region has 16 residues. Trimming stripped 1 base from V and 11 bases from J, with 24 bases between. The CDR3 here is CASSLIFRTDPGEAFF. CDR3 in DNA: TGCGCCAGCAGCTTGATCTTTAGGACCGACCCCGGGGAGGCTTTCTTT.

This clonotype was seen ten or more times. V is TRBV28 and J is TRBJ2-5; 7 bases line up with TRBD1. Trimming removed 3 bases from V and 5 bases from J; junction bases left unmatched: 9. This CDR3 region has 15 residues. Germline V CDR1 and CDR2: MDHEN, SYDVKM. The CDR3 here is CASSLETGFGETQYF. The CDR3 nucleotides read TGTGCCAGCAGTTTGGAGACAGGGTTTGGGGAGACCCAGTACTTC.

This clonotype was observed a handful of times. The chain uses TRBV15 and TRBJ2-7; the D call may be TRBD1 or TRBD2 (5 bases each). The V gene lost 3 bases and the J gene lost 13 bases, with 16 bases spanning the gap. CDR1 is LNHNV and CDR2 is YYDKDF in the germline V gene (reference sequence). The CDR3 is made up of 12 amino acids. The CDR3 coding sequence is TGTGCCACCAGCAGGCAAGGGACCCTCCGATACTTC. Its translation is CATSRQGTLRYF.

The chain combines TRBV11-1 with TRBJ2-4; unclear D gene. The V gene lost 4 bases and the J gene lost 0 bases, with 19 bases spanning the gap. There are 18 residues in the CDR3. The V gene's germline CDR1 is SGHAT and CDR2 FQDESV (reference sequence). The CDR3 DNA reads as TGTGCCAGCAGCTCCGTCGGAGCGTCGGACCTAGCCAAAAACATTCAGTACTTC. It yields the protein CASSSVGASDLAKNIQYF.